One TCR beta chain is described in this entry. The entry originates in a study of glioma-infiltrating T cells after dendritic cell vaccination. TCRdb's table, derived via immunoSEQ multiplex PCR, lists solely in-frame clones and lacks some. The profile shows roughly 100,000 clones, roughly 76% of them singletons. The receptor's source is a human donor with glioblastoma. The specimen comprised blood, sampled before dendritic cell vaccination.

CDR3 in amino acids: CASSGRTGSYNEQFF. In DNA, the CDR3 is TGTGCCAGCAGCGGACGGACAGGGTCCTACAATGAGCAGTTCTTC. This chain joins TRBV9 and TRBJ2-1; TRBD1 agrees at 8 bases. Germline CDR1 and CDR2: SGDLS and YYNGEE. The trim removed 3 bases at V and 1 base at J, leaving 3 bases unmatched. The CDR3 length is 15 residues.